This entry features one TCR beta chain sequence. This record belongs to a study of CD8 T cells in Susac syndrome. An input of roughly 0.5 to 1 ug of RNA was subjected to reverse transcription using random hexamers. Each CDR3 protein is one row after TCRdb ran MiXCR on the immunoSEQ multiplex PCR reads. The repertoire holds about 140,000 distinct CDR3 sequences, with 95% as singletons. Deletions cut 3 bases from V and 9 bases from J, with 12 bases between. Germline values: CDR1 LGHDT, CDR2 YNNKEL (reference sequence). This CDR3 has 14 amino acids. The source is a human donor with multiple sclerosis. Sequences were obtained from CD4+ T cells from PBMCs. The V and J genes are TRBV3-1 and TRBJ1-6; no clear D gene. CDR3 protein: CASSHLAGSSPLHF. The DNA of the CDR3 is TGTGCCAGCAGCCACCTCGCGGGATCTTCACCCCTCCACTTT. The whole variable domain, filled in from reference TRBV3-1 and TRBJ1-6, reads DTAVSQTPKYLVTQMGNDKSIKCEQNLGHDTMYWYKQDSKKFLKIMFSYNNKELIINETVPNRFSPKSPDKAHLNLHINSLELGDSAVYFCASSHLAGSSPLHFGNGTRLTVT.